The clone carrying this TCR beta chain has just a few counts. Its matching antigen is unknown. This entry belongs to a study of blood T cells in healthy people across ages. The J segment lost 3 bases and the V segment lost 6 bases, leaving 4 bases of the junction unmatched. There are 14 residues in the CDR3. Germline CDR1 MGHDK, CDR2 SYGVNS. Alongside a J-beta primer mix, a sample-barcoded 5' primer served in a second PCR lasting about 7 to 11 cycles. TCRdb ran MiXCR on the 5' RACE reads and lists one entry per CDR3 protein. Of under 700,000 distinct CDR3 sequences in the sample, around 24% were seen once. Study observations and caveats: Greater diversity and more naive CD4+ cells were seen in long-lived donors than in aged donors. Any conclusive comparison of naive versus antigen-experienced cells was prevented by using unsorted PBMCs.

Separately, the same data were catalogued under a study of T cells of mothers and their children. As reported in that work: The search for persistent microchimeric T cell clones detected none.

This receptor was taken from a boy aged 5 to 17 in good health. The source material was blood. The chain uses TRBV25-1 and TRBJ1-5; 8 nucleotides agree with TRBD1. For the CDR3, the DNA is TGTGCCAGCAGACAGGGGGGGAACAATCAGCCCCAGCATTTT. Protein: CASRQGGNNQPQHF.